This paragraph reports one T cell receptor (beta chain). This clonotype was detected many times. The clone's antigen remains unknown. An end of the junction differs from the germline gene, which may be a read error. This specimen belongs to a study of response to subunit inactivated influenza vaccine (dated by TCRdb to between 2018 and 2020). With respect to the entire study: Deep quantitative profiling of the T cell receptor repertoire was used in the study to follow responses to a trivalent subunit inactivated influenza vaccine.

The CDR3 runs 15 residues from the cysteine to the phenylalanine. The read is trimmed to its CDR3 DNA, 45 bases read in frame from base 1. The germline V gene (reference sequence) provides CDR1 DFQATT and CDR2 SNEGSKA. Overall study results and their limits: According to the authors, only a limited number of new T cells may be recruited by each seasonal influenza vaccination.

Library creation used RT-PCR. The instrument was an Illumina HiSeq 2500. Starting from the raw public reads, TCRdb applied fastp trimming at Q25, assembled clones with MiXCR and retained in-frame beta chains. Each entry merges the rows of one CDR3 protein and shows their most common DNA and genes. For this sample there are roughly 650,000 distinct CDR3 sequences; approximately 14% appear just once. 7.6% of the sample comes from the top ten. This material consisted of PBMCs from blood, taken 14 to 15 days before vaccination. The TCR sequence derives from a man aged 50-59 years who received an inactivated influenza vaccine. Donor details come from another sample of the same person, matched by shared clones. The rearranged chain carries TRBV20-1 and TRBJ2-5; tentative D gene TRBD2, with 6 bases matching. The CDR3 region has the sequence CSARGHWDFQETQYF. The nucleotide sequence reads as follows: TGCAGTGCCAGAGGACATTGGGACTTCCAAGAGACCCAGTACTTC.